This is a list of T cell receptor beta chains from one sample in a study of T-cell reconstitution after alpha-beta-depleted transplantation in children. TCRdb recomputed calls from the PCR reads with MiXCR, one row per CDR3 protein. Of some 200,000 distinct CDR3 sequences in the sample, approximately 8% were seen once. Here the sequenced sample was PBMCs, mostly from graft donor cells, taken 360 days after TCRalphabeta/CD19-depleted stem cell transplant. The receptors were gathered from a male patient aged 2 to 9 who had a stem cell transplant for acute myeloid leukemia, so the T cells may come from the graft donor. Each CDR3 is given with its conserved first and last residue. The order of the fields is D gene, J gene, V gene, clone size, CDR3 DNA, CDR3 protein. D genes are given only for firm matches. For some rows the clone size is stated as once, few or many, or as a class when expanded; others skip it.

d_gene: .
j_gene: TRBJ2-3
v_gene: TRBV7-6
abundance: many
CDR3nt: TGTGCCAGCAGCTTAGCGGGAGGTACAGATACGCAGTATTTT
CDR3aa: CASSLAGGTDTQYF

d_gene: TRBD2
j_gene: TRBJ2-7
v_gene: TRBV20-1
abundance: .
CDR3nt: TGCAGTGCTAGAGCCATAGCGGGAGGGCCTATCTACGAGCAGTACTTC
CDR3aa: CSARAIAGGPIYEQYF

d_gene: .
j_gene: TRBJ2-3
v_gene: TRBV29-1
abundance: .
CDR3nt: TGCAGCGTGATACCGGGGACAGATACGCAGTATTTT
CDR3aa: CSVIPGTDTQYF

d_gene: .
j_gene: TRBJ1-2
v_gene: TRBV20-1
abundance: many
CDR3nt: TGCAGTGCTAGTTGGGGGTATGGCTACACCTTC
CDR3aa: CSASWGYGYTF

d_gene: .
j_gene: TRBJ2-5
v_gene: TRBV20-1
abundance: many
CDR3nt: TGCAGTGCTAGTTGGTCACAAGAGACCCAGTACTTC
CDR3aa: CSASWSQETQYF

d_gene: .
j_gene: TRBJ2-2
v_gene: TRBV4-3
abundance: few
CDR3nt: TGCGCCAGCAGCCAAGATCCGACAATTAACACCGGGGAGCTGTTTTTT
CDR3aa: CASSQDPTINTGELFF

d_gene: .
j_gene: TRBJ2-1
v_gene: TRBV12-3/TRBV12-4
abundance: .
CDR3nt: TGTGCCAGCAGTTTCGTGGGGCCCCCGAGGTCCTACAATGAGCAGTTCTTC
CDR3aa: CASSFVGPPRSYNEQFF

d_gene: .
j_gene: TRBJ2-3
v_gene: TRBV7-7
abundance: .
CDR3nt: TGTGCTAGCAGCTTAGGGCGCGGGAGCACAGATACGCAGTATTTT
CDR3aa: CASSLGRGSTDTQYF

d_gene: .
j_gene: TRBJ1-1
v_gene: TRBV12-3/TRBV12-4
abundance: many
CDR3nt: TGTGCCAGCAGTTTACTCGGGGATAACACTGAAGCTTTCTTT
CDR3aa: CASSLLGDNTEAFF

d_gene: TRBD2
j_gene: TRBJ2-7
v_gene: TRBV12-3/TRBV12-4
abundance: many
CDR3nt: TGTGCCAGCAGTCTTCTAGCGGGGCGCTCCTACGAGCAGTACTTC
CDR3aa: CASSLLAGRSYEQYF

d_gene: .
j_gene: TRBJ2-2
v_gene: TRBV29-1
abundance: few
CDR3nt: TGCAGCGTTGTTCAGGGGATCACCGGGGAGCTGTTTTTT
CDR3aa: CSVVQGITGELFF

d_gene: TRBD1
j_gene: TRBJ2-1
v_gene: TRBV9
abundance: many
CDR3nt: TGTGCCAGCAGCGTAAGGGACAGGGCCTACAATGAGCAGTTCTTC
CDR3aa: CASSVRDRAYNEQFF

d_gene: .
j_gene: TRBJ2-3
v_gene: TRBV5-6
abundance: many
CDR3nt: TGTGCCAGCAGCTTGGCCTGGACAACGACAGATACGCAGTATTTT
CDR3aa: CASSLAWTTTDTQYF

d_gene: TRBD1
j_gene: TRBJ1-1
v_gene: TRBV5-1
abundance: .
CDR3nt: TGCGCCAGCAGTGGGACAGCGAACACTGAACCTTTCTTT
CDR3aa: CASSGTANTEPFF

d_gene: TRBD2
j_gene: TRBJ2-2
v_gene: TRBV6-6
abundance: many
CDR3nt: TGTGCCAGCGGGGGGGCCGGGGAGCTGTTTTTT
CDR3aa: CASGGAGELFF

d_gene: TRBD2
j_gene: TRBJ2-1
v_gene: TRBV5-1
abundance: .
CDR3nt: TGCGCCAGCAGCGTTAGCGGGAGGGCCAATGAGCAGTTCTTC
CDR3aa: CASSVSGRANEQFF

d_gene: .
j_gene: TRBJ2-3
v_gene: TRBV7-9
abundance: many
CDR3nt: TGTGCCAGCAGCTTAGCATATACAGATACGCAGTATTTT
CDR3aa: CASSLAYTDTQYF

d_gene: TRBD2
j_gene: TRBJ2-1
v_gene: TRBV20-1
abundance: few
CDR3nt: TGCAGTGCTAGAGAGGGTGGGACTAGCTCGTTCAATGAGCAGTTCTTC
CDR3aa: CSAREGGTSSFNEQFF

d_gene: .
j_gene: TRBJ1-2
v_gene: TRBV20-1
abundance: few
CDR3nt: TGCAGTGCTAGTATGGGGGGCGGTTATGGCTACACCTTC
CDR3aa: CSASMGGGYGYTF

d_gene: TRBD1
j_gene: TRBJ1-2
v_gene: TRBV5-1
abundance: few
CDR3nt: TGCGCCAGCAGCCCGACAGGGGGGAACTATGGCTACACCTTC
CDR3aa: CASSPTGGNYGYTF

d_gene: TRBD2
j_gene: TRBJ2-2
v_gene: TRBV7-2
abundance: .
CDR3nt: TGTGCCAGCAGCCACACAGCGGGGTACTCCACCGGGGAGCTGTTTTTT
CDR3aa: CASSHTAGYSTGELFF

d_gene: TRBD2
j_gene: TRBJ2-3
v_gene: TRBV12-3/TRBV12-4
abundance: many
CDR3nt: TGTGCCAGCAGTCCTCTAGCGGGAGATACGCAGTATTTT
CDR3aa: CASSPLAGDTQYF

d_gene: TRBD2
j_gene: TRBJ2-5
v_gene: TRBV20-1
abundance: many
CDR3nt: TGCAGTGCTAGAATAGCGGGGGGGAAAGAGACCCAGTACTTC
CDR3aa: CSARIAGGKETQYF

d_gene: .
j_gene: TRBJ2-1
v_gene: TRBV6-2/TRBV6-3
abundance: many
CDR3nt: TGTGCCAGCAGTCTCCTACTACAGGTTTGGAAGCAGTTCTTC
CDR3aa: CASSLLLQVWKQFF

d_gene: .
j_gene: TRBJ2-3
v_gene: TRBV5-1
abundance: .
CDR3nt: TGCGCCAGCAGCTTGAGGGACGGCAGCACAGATACGCAGTATTTT
CDR3aa: CASSLRDGSTDTQYF

d_gene: .
j_gene: TRBJ1-1
v_gene: TRBV20-1
abundance: .
CDR3nt: TGCAGTGCTAGAGACGGGGGGTATCACACTGAAGCTTTCTTT
CDR3aa: CSARDGGYHTEAFF

d_gene: .
j_gene: TRBJ2-2
v_gene: TRBV3-1
abundance: .
CDR3nt: TGTGTAGTAGCAGGGGCGAACACCGGGGAGCTGTTTTTT
CDR3aa: CVVAGANTGELFF

d_gene: .
j_gene: TRBJ2-5
v_gene: TRBV20-1
abundance: .
CDR3nt: TGCAGTGCTAGGGCCGTCGAGACCCAGTACTTC
CDR3aa: CSARAVETQYF

d_gene: .
j_gene: TRBJ1-4
v_gene: TRBV3-1
abundance: .
CDR3nt: TGTGCCAGCAGCCACTACAGGGCGACTAATGAAAAACTGTTTTTT
CDR3aa: CASSHYRATNEKLFF

d_gene: .
j_gene: TRBJ2-7
v_gene: TRBV11-2
abundance: .
CDR3nt: TGTGCCAGCACCCGACAAGGTCCGAGGGGGTACGAGCAGTACTTC
CDR3aa: CASTRQGPRGYEQYF

d_gene: .
j_gene: TRBJ2-7
v_gene: TRBV29-1
abundance: many
CDR3nt: TGCAGCGTCCTTGGAGGGGCCGCAAGCTCCTACGAGCAGTACTTC
CDR3aa: CSVLGGAASSYEQYF

d_gene: .
j_gene: TRBJ2-5
v_gene: TRBV20-1
abundance: few
CDR3nt: TGCAGTGCTAGAGATAGGGAGACCCAGTACTTC
CDR3aa: CSARDRETQYF

d_gene: .
j_gene: TRBJ1-3
v_gene: TRBV5-1
abundance: .
CDR3nt: TGCGCCAGCAAGCGGGCGGAGGGAAACACCATATATTTT
CDR3aa: CASKRAEGNTIYF

d_gene: .
j_gene: TRBJ2-1
v_gene: TRBV20-1
abundance: .
CDR3nt: TGCAGTGCTACAGGGGACAATGAGCAGTTCTTC
CDR3aa: CSATGDNEQFF

d_gene: TRBD2
j_gene: TRBJ2-1
v_gene: TRBV7-3
abundance: .
CDR3nt: TGTGCCAGCAGCTTAACGAGCGGGAGCCCATTCAATGAGCAGTTCTTC
CDR3aa: CASSLTSGSPFNEQFF

d_gene: .
j_gene: TRBJ2-1
v_gene: TRBV5-1
abundance: many
CDR3nt: TGCGCCAGCAGCTCATTAGGCCACCCCATAACCAATGAGCAGTTCTTC
CDR3aa: CASSSLGHPITNEQFF

d_gene: .
j_gene: TRBJ2-1
v_gene: TRBV12-3/TRBV12-4
abundance: many
CDR3nt: TGTGCCAGCAGTTTAGCCCGGCTGGGAGAGCAGTTCTTC
CDR3aa: CASSLARLGEQFF

d_gene: .
j_gene: TRBJ2-3
v_gene: TRBV24-1
abundance: .
CDR3nt: TGTGCCACCAGTTATGGGGCGCGTGATACGCAGTATTTT
CDR3aa: CATSYGARDTQYF

d_gene: .
j_gene: TRBJ2-3
v_gene: TRBV30
abundance: few
CDR3nt: TGTGCCTGGAGTATGAGGGGCAACACAGATACGCAGTATTTT
CDR3aa: CAWSMRGNTDTQYF

d_gene: .
j_gene: TRBJ2-1
v_gene: TRBV20-1
abundance: few
CDR3nt: TGCAGTGCCCCCCCGACGAGGGGGAACTCTCCAATCCACACTTACAGTGAGCAGTTCTTC
CDR3aa: CSAPPTRGNSPIHTYSEQFF

d_gene: .
j_gene: TRBJ1-6
v_gene: TRBV7-3
abundance: .
CDR3nt: TGTGCCAGCAGCTTGGACGGGCGCTCCTATAATTCACCCCTCCACTTT
CDR3aa: CASSLDGRSYNSPLHF

d_gene: .
j_gene: TRBJ1-6
v_gene: TRBV12-3/TRBV12-4
abundance: many
CDR3nt: TGTGCCAGCAGTTTAGAATTAACGGGTCTCCACTTT
CDR3aa: CASSLELTGLHF

d_gene: .
j_gene: TRBJ2-5
v_gene: TRBV5-1
abundance: many
CDR3nt: TGCGCCAGCAGCTCGGAGGTTTGGGAGACCCAGTACTTC
CDR3aa: CASSSEVWETQYF

d_gene: .
j_gene: TRBJ2-2
v_gene: TRBV6-2/TRBV6-3
abundance: few
CDR3nt: TGTGCCAGCAGCCGAATACCGGGAGTTCAGGCCGGGGAGCTGTTTTTT
CDR3aa: CASSRIPGVQAGELFF

d_gene: .
j_gene: TRBJ2-2
v_gene: TRBV7-2
abundance: few
CDR3nt: TGTGCCAGCAGCTTAGGGGGCAGGAACACCGGGGAGCTGTTTTTT
CDR3aa: CASSLGGRNTGELFF

d_gene: TRBD2
j_gene: TRBJ2-2
v_gene: TRBV12-5
abundance: .
CDR3nt: TGTGCTAGTGGTCAGACTAGCGGGAGGAGTTTGCGGACCGGGGAGCTGTTTTTT
CDR3aa: CASGQTSGRSLRTGELFF

d_gene: .
j_gene: TRBJ2-4
v_gene: TRBV7-8
abundance: few
CDR3nt: TGTGCCAGCAGCTTAGATGGGCAAGGGATCCCCGGGGGCATTCAGTACTTC
CDR3aa: CASSLDGQGIPGGIQYF

d_gene: .
j_gene: TRBJ2-2
v_gene: TRBV5-1
abundance: many
CDR3nt: TGCGCCAGCAGCTTAACCTTCTTGAACACCGGGGAGCTGTTTTTT
CDR3aa: CASSLTFLNTGELFF

d_gene: .
j_gene: TRBJ1-2
v_gene: TRBV4-2
abundance: .
CDR3nt: TGTGCCAGCAGCCAAGGAAGGGACCGCTATGGCTACACCTTC
CDR3aa: CASSQGRDRYGYTF

d_gene: .
j_gene: TRBJ1-2
v_gene: TRBV19
abundance: few
CDR3nt: TGTGCCAGTAGTCCCGAAGGGTACGGCTACACCTTC
CDR3aa: CASSPEGYGYTF

d_gene: TRBD1
j_gene: TRBJ1-3
v_gene: TRBV19
abundance: few
CDR3nt: TGTGCCAGTAGTAAGCGGACAGGGGACTACTCTGGAAACACCATATATTTT
CDR3aa: CASSKRTGDYSGNTIYF

d_gene: .
j_gene: TRBJ1-5
v_gene: TRBV5-1
abundance: .
CDR3nt: TGCGCCAGCAGCTTGGAGGGGCAGGTCAATCAGCCCCAGCATTTT
CDR3aa: CASSLEGQVNQPQHF

d_gene: .
j_gene: TRBJ1-5
v_gene: TRBV12-3/TRBV12-4
abundance: few
CDR3nt: TGTGCCAGCTTGTCCCAGGAGGTCGGCAATCAGCCCCAGCATTTT
CDR3aa: CASLSQEVGNQPQHF

d_gene: .
j_gene: TRBJ2-1
v_gene: TRBV2
abundance: few
CDR3nt: TGTGCCAGCAGTGCGACTAGTTTAGATGAGCAGTTCTTC
CDR3aa: CASSATSLDEQFF